A single sample gave rise to the 11 T cell receptor beta chains below, sequenced in a study of CD8+ T cells in alopecia areata. Investigators isolated RNA and reverse transcribed it into cDNA to act as the sequencing template. Clones were read by immunoSEQ multiplex PCR, and TCRdb kept only the in-frame ones, dropping some. The sample contains about 280,000 clones, about 62% of which appear only once. Treatment in this sample: oral pan-JAK inhibitor, 5-10 mg twice daily. The starting material was CD4+ T cells sorted from blood, obtained at week 24, from a patient treated with tofacitinib. These receptors came from a human donor with alopecia areata.

This clone was counted at least ten times. The J gene is TRBJ1-3, the V gene TRBV11-2; no reliable D call. The CDR3 is 17 amino acids. Germline assignment: CDR1 SGHAT and CDR2 FQNNGV. V gave up 5 bases and J gave up 0 bases, with 17 bases separating them. CDR3 coding DNA: TGTGCCAGCAGCCCTCAGACACCTACCCTCTCTGGAAACACCATATATTTT. This translates into CASSPQTPTLSGNTIYF.

This clone occurred a few times. This chain uses TRBV2 with TRBJ2-4; 9 bases fit TRBD1. The V segment lost 6 bases and the J segment 0 bases; nucleotides outside the gene matches: 12. Germline V gene data show CDR1 as SNHLY and CDR2 as FYNNEI. CDR3 length equals 18 residues. CDR3 DNA sequence: TGTGCCAGCAGGCCGGGACAGGGACCACCACTAGCCAAAAACATTCAGTACTTC. Its translation: CASRPGQGPPLAKNIQYF.

In its sample, this clone was seen a few times. This rearrangement joins TRBV7-2 to TRBJ1-2; D gene uncertain. The germline V gene encodes CDR1 SGHTA and CDR2 FQGNSA. Between the trimmed V and J ends, which lost 0 bases and 1 base, there was a span of 0 bases. The CDR3 is 12 residues long. DNA of the CDR3: TGTGCCAGCAGCTTAGCTAACTATGGCTACACCTTC. This sequence encodes CASSLANYGYTF.

V usage is TRBV28 and J usage is TRBJ1-6; 10 bases map to TRBD1. V was clipped by 5 bases and J by 1 base; unmatched bases: 5. The CDR3 loop spans 17 amino acids. CDR1 MDHEN and CDR2 SYDVKM come from the germline V gene. CDR3 nucleotides: TGTGCCAGCAGTGGGCGGGACAGGGGATCCTATAATTCACCCCTCCACTTT. Protein sequence: CASSGRDRGSYNSPLHF.

Notes on this clone: Distinct nucleotide sequences in the sample also encode this CDR3. V usage is TRBV2 and J usage is TRBJ2-3; D is unresolved. Germline V gives CDR1 SNHLY, CDR2 FYNNEI. This CDR3 has 13 amino acids. The ends were cut back, 8 bases at V and 1 base at J, with 10 bases in the middle. CDR3 residues: CASSAGGTDTQYF. CDR3 DNA: TGTGCCAGCTCCGCTGGGGGCACAGATACGCAGTATTTT.

The rearrangement joins TRBV6-5 to TRBJ2-5; no clear D gene. This CDR3 is built from 14 residues. V shed 0 bases and J shed 4 bases, with 9 bases lying between them. Germline assignment: CDR1 MNHEY and CDR2 SVGAGI. The CDR3 here is CASSYSGRPETQYF. The CDR3 DNA follows: TGTGCCAGCAGTTACTCGGGCAGGCCAGAGACCCAGTACTTC.

The chain is built from TRBV30 and TRBJ1-1; D is unclear. Germline CDR1 and CDR2: GTSNPN and SVGIG (reference sequence). The CDR3 is 11 residues long. V was trimmed by 2 bases and J by 3 bases, leaving 4 bases between them. DNA of the CDR3: TGTGCCTGGAGTAGGCACACTGAAGCTTTCTTT. This codes for CAWSRHTEAFF.

This chain links TRBV9 with TRBJ2-5; 8 nucleotides align to TRBD1. There are 15 residues in the CDR3. Trimming at V came to 4 bases and at J to 4 bases, leaving 9 bases not matched to a gene. Germline assignment: CDR1 SGDLS and CDR2 YYNGEE. The CDR3 loop reads CASSLRTGRGETQYF. CDR3 DNA sequence: TGTGCCAGCAGCTTGCGGACAGGGCGAGGAGAGACCCAGTACTTC. The variable domain in full, completed from reference TRBV9 and TRBJ2-5, reads DSGVTQTPKHLITATGQRVTLRCSPRSGDLSVYWYQQSLDQGLQFLIQYYNGEERAKGNILERFSAQQFPDLHSELNLSSLELGDSALYFCASSLRTGRGETQYFGPGTRLLVL.

The chain joins TRBV2 to TRBJ1-1; D uncertain. Germline CDR1 reads SNHLY; CDR2 reads FYNNEI. The CDR3 is 12 residues long. V lost 7 bases to trimming and J lost 11 bases, with 17 bases between them. This CDR3 reads CASNLQEGRAFF. CDR3 nucleotides: TGTGCCAGCAACCTCCAGGAGGGTCGCGCTTTCTTT.

The chain uses TRBV30 and TRBJ1-2; a weak D match, TRBD1 (5 bases). The CDR3 length is 14 residues. Trimming removed 4 bases at V and 2 bases at J, with 14 bases between. Per the germline V gene, CDR1 is GTSNPN and CDR2 is SVGIG (reference sequence). The CDR3 DNA sequence: TGTGCCTGGACTCCCAGGGAAGAAAACTATGGCTACACCTTC. As protein: CAWTPREENYGYTF.

The rearrangement joins TRBV20-1 to TRBJ2-7, with unresolved D. Germline values: CDR1 DFQATT, CDR2 SNEGSKA (reference sequence). V lost 1 base, J lost 4 bases, and 5 bases lay in between. The CDR3 extends over 11 amino acids. The CDR3 loop reads CSARVTYEQYF. In nucleotides, the CDR3 is TGCAGTGCTAGAGTCACTTACGAGCAGTACTTC.